This record looks at one T cell receptor beta chain sequence and its context. Its target is unknown. The record originates from a study of identical twins. Germline CDR1 SGHRS, CDR2 YFSETQ. The ends were cut back, 0 bases at V and 0 bases at J, with 7 bases in the middle. There are 14 residues in the CDR3. Findings and limits, study-wide: Carriage of fewer insertions was seen in abundant cord blood beta clonotypes, whereas memory repertoires showed none. Within monozygotic twins, out-of-frame TCR alpha sharing was underestimated by the models.

TCRdb re-analysed the 5' RACE reads in MiXCR, keeping a single row per CDR3 protein. The sample consists of about 690,000 distinct CDR3 sequences, 6.1% of them appearing once. In every case, the donor was a healthy Caucasian. The chain links TRBV5-1 to TRBJ2-7, with D possibly matching TRBD1 (5 bases). Sequencing used naive T cells sorted from blood. The source of this sequence is a man in his late teens or twenties in good health. CDR3 bases: TGCGCCAGCAGCTTGGCAGGGTACTCCTACGAGCAGTACTTC. This sequence encodes CASSLAGYSYEQYF.